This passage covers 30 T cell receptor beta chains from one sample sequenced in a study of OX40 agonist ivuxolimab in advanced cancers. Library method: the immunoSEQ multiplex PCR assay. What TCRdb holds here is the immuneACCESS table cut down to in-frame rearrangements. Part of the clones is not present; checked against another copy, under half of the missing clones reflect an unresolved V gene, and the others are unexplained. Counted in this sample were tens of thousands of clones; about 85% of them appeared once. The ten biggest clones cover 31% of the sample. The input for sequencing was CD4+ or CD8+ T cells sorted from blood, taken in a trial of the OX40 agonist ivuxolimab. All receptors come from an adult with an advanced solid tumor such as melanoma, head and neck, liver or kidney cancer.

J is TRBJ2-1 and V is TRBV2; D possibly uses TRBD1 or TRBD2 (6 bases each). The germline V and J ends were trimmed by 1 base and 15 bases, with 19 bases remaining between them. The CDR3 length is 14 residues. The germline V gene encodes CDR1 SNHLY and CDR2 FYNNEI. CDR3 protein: CASSEVGRGRGLFF. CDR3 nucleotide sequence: TGTGCCAGCAGTGAAGTGGGCAGGGGACGGGGGCTGTTCTTC.

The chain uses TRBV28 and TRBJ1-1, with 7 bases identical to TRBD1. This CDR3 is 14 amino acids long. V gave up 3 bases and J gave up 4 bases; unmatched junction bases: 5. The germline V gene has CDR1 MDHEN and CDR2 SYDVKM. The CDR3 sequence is CASSFRGLSTEAFF. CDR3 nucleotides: TGTGCCAGCAGTTTTAGGGGGCTGAGCACTGAAGCTTTCTTT.

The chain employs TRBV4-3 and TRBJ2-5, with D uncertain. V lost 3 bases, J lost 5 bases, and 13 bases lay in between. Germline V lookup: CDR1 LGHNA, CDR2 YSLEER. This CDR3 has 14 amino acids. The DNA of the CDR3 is TGCGCCAGCAGCCAGTCCCCTTCCCGGGAGACCCAGTACTTC. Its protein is CASSQSPSRETQYF.

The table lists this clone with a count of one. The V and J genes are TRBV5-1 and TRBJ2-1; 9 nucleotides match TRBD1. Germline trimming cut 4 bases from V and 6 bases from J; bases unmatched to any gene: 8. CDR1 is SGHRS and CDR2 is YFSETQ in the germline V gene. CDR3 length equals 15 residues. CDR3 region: CASSEGQGLFNEQFF. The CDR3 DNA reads TGCGCCAGCAGCGAGGGACAGGGCTTGTTCAATGAGCAGTTCTTC.

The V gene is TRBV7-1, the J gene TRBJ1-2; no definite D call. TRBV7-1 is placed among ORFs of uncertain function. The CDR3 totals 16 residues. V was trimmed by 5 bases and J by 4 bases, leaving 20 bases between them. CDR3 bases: TGTGCCAGCAGCAAATCCTGCGAGGGAAAGACCTATGGCTACACCTTC. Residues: CASSKSCEGKTYGYTF.

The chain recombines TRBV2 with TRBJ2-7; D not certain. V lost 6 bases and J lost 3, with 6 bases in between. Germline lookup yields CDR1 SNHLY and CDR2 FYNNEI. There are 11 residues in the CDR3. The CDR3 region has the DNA TGTGCCAGCAGCTGGGACTACGAGCAGTACTTC. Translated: CASSWDYEQYF.

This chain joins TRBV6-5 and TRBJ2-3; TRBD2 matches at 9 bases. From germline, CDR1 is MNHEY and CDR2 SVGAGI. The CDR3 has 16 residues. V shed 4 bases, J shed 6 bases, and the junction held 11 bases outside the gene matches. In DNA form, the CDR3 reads TGTGCCAGCAGTTTACTAGCGGGCCCACCCGGGGATACGCAGTATTTT. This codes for CASSLLAGPPGDTQYF.

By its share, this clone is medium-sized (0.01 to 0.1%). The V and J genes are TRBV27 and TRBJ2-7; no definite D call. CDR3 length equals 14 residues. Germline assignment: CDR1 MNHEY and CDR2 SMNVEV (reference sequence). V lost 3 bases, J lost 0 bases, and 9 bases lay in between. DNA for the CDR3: TGTGCCAGCAGTTTCGTGGCTAGCTCCTACGAGCAGTACTTC. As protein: CASSFVASSYEQYF.

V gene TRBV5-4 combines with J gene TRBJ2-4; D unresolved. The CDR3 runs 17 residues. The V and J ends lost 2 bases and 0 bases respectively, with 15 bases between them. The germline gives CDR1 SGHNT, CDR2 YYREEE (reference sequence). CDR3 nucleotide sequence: TGTGCCAGCAGCTTCCCTCAAGGTCAGGTAGCCAAAAACATTCAGTACTTC. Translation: CASSFPQGQVAKNIQYF. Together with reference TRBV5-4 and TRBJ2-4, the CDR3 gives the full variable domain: ETGVTQSPTHLIKTRGQQVTLRCSSQSGHNTVSWYQQALGQGPQFIFQYYREEENGRGNFPPRFSGLQFPNYSSELNVNALELDDSALYLCASSFPQGQVAKNIQYFGAGTRLSVL.

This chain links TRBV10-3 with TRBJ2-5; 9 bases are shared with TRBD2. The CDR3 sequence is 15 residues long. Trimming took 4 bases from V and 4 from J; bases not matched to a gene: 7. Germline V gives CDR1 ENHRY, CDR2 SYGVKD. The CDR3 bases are TGTGCCATCAGTGCGGCTAGCGGGAACGGAGAGACCCAGTACTTC. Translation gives CAISAASGNGETQYF.

CDR3 DNA: TGCAGCTTCCGACTAGCGGGGGCCGGGGAGCTGTTTTTT. The encoded protein is CSFRLAGAGELFF. V is TRBV29-1 and J is TRBJ2-2; the match to TRBD2 covers 12 bases. Germline V gives CDR1 SQVTM, CDR2 ANQGSEA. V shed 8 bases, J shed 6 bases, and the junction held 4 bases outside the gene matches. The CDR3 has 13 amino acids.

The CDR3 sequence: CASSEWGSTYEQYF. In DNA, the CDR3 is TGTGCCAGCAGTGAGTGGGGATCGACCTACGAGCAGTACTTC. The rearrangement uses TRBV5-6 and TRBJ2-7, with D uncertain. This CDR3 region has 14 residues. The germline CDR1 and CDR2 sequences are SGHDT and YYEEEE. V gave up 5 bases and J gave up 2 bases, with 14 bases separating them.

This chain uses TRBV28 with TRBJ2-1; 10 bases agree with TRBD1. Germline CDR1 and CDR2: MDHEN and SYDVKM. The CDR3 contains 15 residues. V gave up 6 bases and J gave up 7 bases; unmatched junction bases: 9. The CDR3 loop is CASSYHGTGDNEQFF. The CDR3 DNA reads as TGTGCCAGCAGCTACCATGGGACAGGGGATAATGAGCAGTTCTTC.

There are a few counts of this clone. As DNA, the CDR3 is TGTGCCAGCAGCTTCGGCGGGCCTGATTCCTACGAGCAGTACTTC. Translating gives CASSFGGPDSYEQYF. This chain uses TRBV7-9 with TRBJ2-7, with D possibly TRBD2 on 5 matching bases. Deletions cut 3 bases from V and 1 base from J, with 13 bases between. The germline V gene encodes CDR1 SEHNR and CDR2 FQNEAQ (reference sequence). CDR3 length: 15 residues. The whole variable domain, remainder taken from reference TRBV7-9 and TRBJ2-7, is DTGVSQNPRHKITKRGQNVTFRCDPISEHNRLYWYRQTLGQGPEFLTYFQNEAQLEKSRLLSDRFSAERPKGSFSTLEIQRTEQGDSAMYLCASSFGGPDSYEQYFGPGTRLTVT.

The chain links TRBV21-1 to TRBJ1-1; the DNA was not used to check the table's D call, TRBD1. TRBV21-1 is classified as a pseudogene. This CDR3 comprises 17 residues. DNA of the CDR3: TGTGCCAGCAGCCTCGGGACACTGGTATCTATGAACACTGAAGCTTTCTTT. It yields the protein CASSLGTLVSMNTEAFF.

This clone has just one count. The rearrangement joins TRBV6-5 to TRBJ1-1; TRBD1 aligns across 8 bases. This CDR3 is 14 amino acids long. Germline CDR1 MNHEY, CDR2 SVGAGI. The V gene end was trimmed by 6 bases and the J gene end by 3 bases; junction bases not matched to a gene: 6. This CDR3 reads CASRFTGGHTEAFF. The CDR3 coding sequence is TGTGCCAGCAGATTTACAGGGGGACACACTGAAGCTTTCTTT.

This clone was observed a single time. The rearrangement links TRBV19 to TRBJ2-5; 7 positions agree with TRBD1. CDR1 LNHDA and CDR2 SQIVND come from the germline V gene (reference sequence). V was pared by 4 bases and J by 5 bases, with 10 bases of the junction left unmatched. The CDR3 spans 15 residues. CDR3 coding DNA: TGTGCCAGTAGTACACAGGGGTTGGTCTTGGAGACCCAGTACTTC. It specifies CASSTQGLVLETQYF.

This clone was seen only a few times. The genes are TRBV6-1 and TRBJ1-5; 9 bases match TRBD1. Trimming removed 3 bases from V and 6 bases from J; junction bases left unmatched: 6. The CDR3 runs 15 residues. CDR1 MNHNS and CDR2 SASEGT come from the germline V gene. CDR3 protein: CASSDGQGRGQPQHF. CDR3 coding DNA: TGTGCCAGCAGTGACGGACAGGGGAGAGGTCAGCCCCAGCATTTT.

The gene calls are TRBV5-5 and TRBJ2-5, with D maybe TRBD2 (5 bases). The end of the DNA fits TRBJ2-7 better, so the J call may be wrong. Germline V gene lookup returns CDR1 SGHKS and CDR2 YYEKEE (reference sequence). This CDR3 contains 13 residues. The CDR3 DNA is TGTGCCAGCAGCTTGGTGGGAGAATCCGAGCAGTACTTC. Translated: CASSLVGESEQYF.

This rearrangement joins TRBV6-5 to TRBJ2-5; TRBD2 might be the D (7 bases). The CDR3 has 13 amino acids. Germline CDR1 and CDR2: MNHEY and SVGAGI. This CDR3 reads CATRRGAGETQYF. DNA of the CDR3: TGTGCTACCCGACGGGGGGCCGGAGAGACCCAGTACTTC.

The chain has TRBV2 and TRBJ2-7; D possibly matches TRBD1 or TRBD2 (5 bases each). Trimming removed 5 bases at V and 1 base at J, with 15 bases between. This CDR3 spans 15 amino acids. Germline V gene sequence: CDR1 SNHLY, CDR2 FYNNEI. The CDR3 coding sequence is TGTGCCAGCAGTCTGGAGCTTGGGGGTTCCTACGAGCAGTACTTC. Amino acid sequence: CASSLELGGSYEQYF.

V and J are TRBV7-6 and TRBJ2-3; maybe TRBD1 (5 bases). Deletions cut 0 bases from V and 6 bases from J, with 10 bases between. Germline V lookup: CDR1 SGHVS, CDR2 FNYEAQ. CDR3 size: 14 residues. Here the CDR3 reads CASSLAPGQDTQYF. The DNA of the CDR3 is TGTGCCAGCAGCTTAGCGCCAGGGCAGGATACGCAGTATTTT.

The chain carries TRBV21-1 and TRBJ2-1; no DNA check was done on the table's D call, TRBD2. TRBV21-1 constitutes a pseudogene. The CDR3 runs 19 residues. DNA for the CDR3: TGTGCCAGCAGCCCTCCCTCGGGAGGGGGCAAGGTAACCTACAATGAGCAGTTCTTC. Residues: CASSPPSGGGKVTYNEQFF.

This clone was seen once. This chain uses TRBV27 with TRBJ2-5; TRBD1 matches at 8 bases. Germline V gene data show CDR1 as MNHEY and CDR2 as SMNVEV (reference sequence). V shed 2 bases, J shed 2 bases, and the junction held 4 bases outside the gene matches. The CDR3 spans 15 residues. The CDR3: CASSLMRTGQETQYF. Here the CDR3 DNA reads TGTGCCAGCAGTTTAATGCGGACAGGGCAAGAGACCCAGTACTTC.

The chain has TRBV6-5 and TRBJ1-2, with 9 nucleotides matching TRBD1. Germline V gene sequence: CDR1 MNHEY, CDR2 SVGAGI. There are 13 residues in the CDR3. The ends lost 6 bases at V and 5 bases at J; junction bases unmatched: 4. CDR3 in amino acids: CASSGQGQYGYTF. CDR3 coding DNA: TGTGCCAGCAGCGGACAGGGGCAATATGGCTACACCTTC.

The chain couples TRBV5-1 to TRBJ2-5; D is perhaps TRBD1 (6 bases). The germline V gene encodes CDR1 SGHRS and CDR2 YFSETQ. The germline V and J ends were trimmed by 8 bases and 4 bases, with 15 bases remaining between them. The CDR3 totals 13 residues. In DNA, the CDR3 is TGCGCCAGTTATAGACAGGAATCAGAGACCCAGTACTTC. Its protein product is CASYRQESETQYF.

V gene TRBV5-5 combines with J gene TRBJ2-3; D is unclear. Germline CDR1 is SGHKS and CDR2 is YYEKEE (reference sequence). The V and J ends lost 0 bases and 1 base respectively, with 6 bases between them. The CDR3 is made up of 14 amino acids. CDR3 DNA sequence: TGTGCCAGCAGCTTGGTACCCGGCACAGATACGCAGTATTTT. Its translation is CASSLVPGTDTQYF.

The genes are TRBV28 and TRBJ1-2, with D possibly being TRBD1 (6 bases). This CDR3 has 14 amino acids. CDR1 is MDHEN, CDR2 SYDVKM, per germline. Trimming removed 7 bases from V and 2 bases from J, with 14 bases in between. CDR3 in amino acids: CASTTGLPNYGYTF. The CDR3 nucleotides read TGTGCCAGCACGACAGGCCTCCCCAACTATGGCTACACCTTC.

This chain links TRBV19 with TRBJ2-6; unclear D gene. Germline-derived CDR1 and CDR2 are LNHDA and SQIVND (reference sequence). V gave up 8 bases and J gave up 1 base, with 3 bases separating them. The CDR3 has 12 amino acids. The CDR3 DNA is TGTGCCAGTGAGTCTGGGGCCAACGTCCTGACTTTC. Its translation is CASESGANVLTF.

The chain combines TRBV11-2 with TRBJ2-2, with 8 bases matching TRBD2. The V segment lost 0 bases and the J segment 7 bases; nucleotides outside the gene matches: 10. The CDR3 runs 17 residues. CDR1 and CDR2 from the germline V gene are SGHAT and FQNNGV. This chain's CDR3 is CASSLDRPGGPGGELFF. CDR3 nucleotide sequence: TGTGCCAGCAGCTTAGATAGGCCGGGAGGGCCGGGCGGGGAGCTGTTTTTT.